This T cell receptor (beta chain) was sequenced in a study of response to subunit inactivated influenza vaccine. Study findings and constraints: Only a handful of new T cells, the authors suggested, are recruited with each seasonal influenza vaccination.

TCRdb itself ran the RT-PCR reads through MiXCR, one entry per CDR3 protein. The data hold approximately 500,000 distinct CDR3 sequences, with under 25% observed a single time. A remark on this clonotype: The antigen is undetermined.

These sequences were also reported in another study, on T cells expressing NK-cell markers. That study reports: UMIs were included in TCR beta cDNA generated by 5'RACE template switching. Of eight sequenced donors, seven were HCMV-seropositive and one HCMV-seronegative. The authors restricted sorting to alpha-beta TCR T cells with an anti-gamma-delta TCR antibody in several experiments. The CD3+CD56-NKG2C+ fraction of a few donors was also led by these clonotypes.

The source of this sequence is a man between 45 and 60 years old who received an inactivated influenza vaccine. The material sequenced was CD4+ T cells sorted from PBMCs, taken roughly 12 days after vaccination.

CDR3 DNA: TGCGCCAGCAGCTCACAGGAGAACCTCGGAAAACTGTTTTTT. This sequence encodes CASSSQENLGKLFF. The chain carries TRBV5-1 and TRBJ1-4; possibly TRBD1 for D (5 bases). The CDR3 sequence is 14 residues long. The V gene's germline CDR1 is SGHRS and CDR2 YFSETQ. V lost 3 bases and J lost 10, with 16 bases in between.